This T cell receptor (beta chain) was captured by sequencing in a study of shared clonotypes between healthy human individuals. As defined, naive CD8 cells were CD45RO-negative and positively selected for CCR7, with terminally differentiated effector memory CD45RA+ cells excluded. Germline-derived CDR1 and CDR2 are LNHNV and YYDKDF (reference sequence). The CDR3 contains 17 residues. Trimming shortened V by 5 bases and J by 5 bases, and 22 bases separated the two germline ends. Method: immunoSEQ multiplex PCR; TCRdb's copy keeps in-frame clones and lacks some. The sample consists of about 2.1 million clones, around 95% of them appearing once.

J is TRBJ2-1 and V is TRBV15; D could derive from TRBD1 or TRBD2 (6 bases each). This TCR came from a man aged 18 to 35 in good health. Some clones in this sample may be carry-over from other donors' samples. The sequencing sample was made of naive CD8+ T cells from PBMCs. The CDR3 DNA reads as TGTGCCACCAGCCTAGCCGGGGGCCGGAGTCCCGACAATGAGCAGTTCTTC. Protein sequence: CATSLAGGRSPDNEQFF.